This T cell receptor beta chain emerged from a study of blood T cells in healthy people across ages. For the study at large: About one barcoded TCR beta cDNA was captured per two T cells.

Isolated per sample were at least 7 million PBMCs. Germline CDR1 is MGHDK and CDR2 is SYGVNS. This CDR3 spans 16 amino acids. V was shortened by 4 bases and J by 2 bases, with 16 bases between the two germline ends. A second PCR of 7 to 11 cycles used a sample-barcoded 5' primer and a J-beta primer mix. MiXCR, applied by TCRdb to the 5' RACE reads, yields one record per CDR3 protein. The sample includes about 1.1 million distinct CDR3 sequences, 30% to 40% of them seen just once. Input material: blood. The TCR comes from a man between 18 and 29 years old in good health. The V and J genes are TRBV25-1 and TRBJ2-3, with a tentative D call TRBD1 (5 bases). CDR3 nucleotides: TGTGCCAGCAGTGGCCCGGCAGGGATGGACACAGATACGCAGTATTTT. This gives the protein CASSGPAGMDTDTQYF.